The 28 T cell receptor beta chains given below trace back to one sample, sequenced in a study of CD8+ T cells in alopecia areata. Reverse transcribed after extraction, RNA yielded cDNA as the sequencing template. The method was immunoSEQ multiplex PCR; TCRdb's version includes in-frame clones alone and lacks a portion of them. The sample lists about 160,000 clones; roughly 65% were seen once. Treatment described: oral pan-JAK inhibitor, 5-10 mg twice daily. Specimen: CD4+ T cells sorted from blood, collected at week 4, from a patient treated with tofacitinib. Receptors were obtained from a human donor with alopecia areata.

The sample holds a few counts of this clone. The identical CDR3 is also encoded by other nucleotide sequences in the sample. This chain joins TRBV29-1 and TRBJ2-5; D unresolved. Germline V CDR1 and CDR2: SQVTM, ANQGSEA. Trimming took off 4 bases at V and 2 bases at J, with 2 bases between the two ends. CDR3 size: 10 residues. This CDR3 reads CSVGQETQYF. As DNA, the CDR3 is TGCAGCGTTGGGCAAGAGACCCAGTACTTC.

The V gene is TRBV27, the J gene TRBJ2-1, with D tentatively TRBD1 or TRBD2 (5 bases each). CDR1 is MNHEY and CDR2 is SMNVEV in the germline V gene (reference sequence). The CDR3 is made up of 14 amino acids. Trimming pared 5 bases from V and 4 bases from J, leaving 12 bases between. As DNA, the CDR3 is TGTGCCAGCAGTAAAGATGGGGGATACAATGAGCAGTTCTTC. Translating gives CASSKDGGYNEQFF.

The rearrangement joins TRBV29-1 to TRBJ1-2; no definite D call. V shed 2 bases and J shed 8 bases, with 15 bases lying between them. The CDR3 loop spans 13 amino acids. In germline, CDR1 is SQVTM, CDR2 ANQGSEA. The chain's CDR3 is CSVETRRDGGYTF. For the CDR3, the DNA is TGCAGCGTTGAAACGCGACGGGATGGAGGCTACACCTTC.

A few counts support this clone. The chain uses TRBV7-2 and TRBJ2-4; D perhaps matches TRBD1 (6 bases). The CDR3 contains 13 residues. Germline V gene lookup returns CDR1 SGHTA and CDR2 FQGNSA. V was shortened by 4 bases and J by 8 bases, with 12 bases between the two germline ends. CDR3 nucleotides: TGTGCCAGCAGCTCGACAGGAGGAGACATTCAGTACTTC. Translated: CASSSTGGDIQYF.

This chain connects TRBV30 to TRBJ1-2; no clear D gene. Germline CDR1 is GTSNPN and CDR2 is SVGIG (reference sequence). The CDR3 length is 12 residues. The V and J ends lost 4 bases and 0 bases respectively, with 6 bases between them. DNA of the CDR3: TGTGCCTGGAACCCGACTAACTATGGCTACACCTTC. This translates into CAWNPTNYGYTF.

The rearrangement links TRBV30 to TRBJ1-5; D ambiguous. V gave up 0 bases and J gave up 4 bases, with 7 bases separating them. The germline CDR1 and CDR2 sequences are GTSNPN and SVGIG (reference sequence). The CDR3 consists of 13 residues. CDR3 sequence reads: CAWSVARNQPQHF. CDR3 in DNA: TGTGCCTGGAGTGTAGCCAGGAATCAGCCCCAGCATTTT.

V usage is TRBV5-1 and J usage is TRBJ1-2, with unresolved D. CDR1 is SGHRS and CDR2 is YFSETQ in the germline V gene. The germline V and J ends were trimmed by 0 bases and 2 bases, with 8 bases remaining between them. The CDR3 contains 14 residues. CDR3 coding DNA: TGCGCCAGCAGCTTGGGCCAGGCAAACTATGGCTACACCTTC. It encodes CASSLGQANYGYTF.

The J gene is TRBJ1-6, the V gene TRBV27; D unresolved. This CDR3 is 16 amino acids long. CDR1 is MNHEY and CDR2 is SMNVEV in the germline V gene (reference sequence). Trimming pared 2 bases from V and 7 bases from J, leaving 15 bases between. CDR3 bases: TGTGCCAGCAGTTTAAGACCAAAAGGCGTGAATTCACCCCTCCACTTT. It encodes CASSLRPKGVNSPLHF.

The V gene is TRBV29-1, the J gene TRBJ2-5; 8 positions agree with TRBD2. The ends lost 7 bases at V and 7 bases at J; junction bases unmatched: 8. There are 12 residues in the CDR3. The germline CDR1 and CDR2 sequences are SQVTM and ANQGSEA. The CDR3 DNA reads as TGCAGCGGCCTTAGCGGGGTAGGGACCCAGTACTTC. Amino acid sequence: CSGLSGVGTQYF.

The chain uses TRBV10-2 and TRBJ2-2; perhaps TRBD2 as D (6 bases). Trimming took 3 bases from V and 4 from J, leaving 15 bases between them. Germline V gives CDR1 WSHSY, CDR2 SAAADI. CDR3 size: 16 residues. The CDR3 bases are TGCGCCAGCAGTGACGCGGTCAGGAGGGGCACCGGGGAGCTGTTTTTT. Its translation is CASSDAVRRGTGELFF.

V gene TRBV30 combines with J gene TRBJ2-7; D possibly matches TRBD1 or TRBD2 (6 bases each). The CDR3 is 16 amino acids. Trimming took 4 bases from V and 0 from J, leaving 19 bases between them. Germline V gene sequence: CDR1 GTSNPN, CDR2 SVGIG (reference sequence). The CDR3 region is CAWTQSEGGSSYEQYF. The CDR3 region has the DNA TGTGCCTGGACCCAAAGTGAAGGGGGGAGCTCCTACGAGCAGTACTTC.

The chain employs TRBV25-1 and TRBJ1-2; tentative D call: TRBD1 (5 bases). This CDR3 comprises 13 residues. V was clipped by 6 bases and J by 5 bases, with 13 bases between them. The germline V gene has CDR1 MGHDK and CDR2 SYGVNS. CDR3 loop: CASSPPGGYGYTF. The CDR3 region has the DNA TGTGCCAGCAGCCCCCCGGGGGGGTATGGCTACACCTTC.

V and J are TRBV30 and TRBJ1-5; no definite D call. The CDR3 covers 13 residues. Between the trimmed V and J ends, which lost 3 bases and 7 bases, there was a span of 13 bases. Germline V gives CDR1 GTSNPN, CDR2 SVGIG (reference sequence). The CDR3 loop is CAWSETGKQPQHF. CDR3 nucleotides: TGTGCCTGGAGCGAGACTGGAAAACAGCCCCAGCATTTT.

The chain combines TRBV29-1 with TRBJ2-3, with unresolved D. In germline, CDR1 is SQVTM, CDR2 ANQGSEA. This CDR3 has 11 amino acids. CDR3: CGFLQRYTQYF. The CDR3 DNA follows: TGCGGATTCCTCCAGCGTTATACGCAGTATTTT.

This clone turned up a few times. The chain links TRBV6-6 to TRBJ2-3; D uncertain. Trimming cost V 6 bases and J 2 bases, with 9 bases left between them. Germline assignment: CDR1 MNHNY and CDR2 SVGAGI (reference sequence). This CDR3 has 13 residues. DNA of the CDR3: TGTGCCAGCAGAAGACGGATCACAGATACGCAGTATTTT. Translation: CASRRRITDTQYF.

V gene TRBV27 combines with J gene TRBJ2-6; no definite D call. V was pared by 5 bases and J by 0 bases, with 5 bases between. The CDR3 sequence is 14 residues long. CDR1 and CDR2 (germline): MNHEY, SMNVEV (reference sequence). Here the CDR3 reads CASSRGSGANVLTF. For the CDR3, the DNA is TGTGCCAGCAGTCGTGGCTCTGGGGCCAACGTCCTGACTTTC.

This clone was seen a handful of times. This chain connects TRBV7-2 to TRBJ1-5, with no clear D. The CDR3 runs to 14 residues. V was clipped by 1 base and J by 3 bases, with 7 bases between them. Germline CDR1 SGHTA, CDR2 FQGNSA. CDR3 in DNA: TGTGCCAGCAGCTTAGATGGCCCCAATCAGCCCCAGCATTTT. It codes for CASSLDGPNQPQHF.

V is TRBV6-1 and J is TRBJ1-2, with 9 positions matching TRBD1. V lost 6 bases to trimming and J lost 8 bases; unmatched junction nucleotides: 7. CDR1 is MNHNS, CDR2 SASEGT, per germline. The CDR3 consists of 13 residues. This chain's CDR3 is CASRPGQGPGYTF. CDR3 coding DNA: TGTGCCAGCAGGCCGGGACAGGGACCCGGCTACACCTTC.

The chain combines TRBV19 with TRBJ2-4; D might be TRBD1 (6 bases). Deletions cut 4 bases from V and 3 bases from J, with 10 bases between. The CDR3 is made up of 14 amino acids. Germline V gene lookup returns CDR1 LNHDA and CDR2 SQIVND (reference sequence). The CDR3 bases are TGTGCCAGTAGTAACCCAGGGGACAAAAACATTCAGTACTTC. It encodes CASSNPGDKNIQYF.

V is TRBV19 and J is TRBJ2-5; D is unclear. V lost 3 bases, J lost 5 bases, and 13 bases lay in between. This CDR3 has 14 amino acids. Germline V gives CDR1 LNHDA, CDR2 SQIVND (reference sequence). The CDR3: CASSIPISPETQYF. The CDR3 bases are TGTGCCAGTAGTATCCCGATCTCCCCGGAGACCCAGTACTTC.

This clone has more than one count but fewer than ten. Other DNA sequences from this sample encode an identical CDR3 as well. The gene calls are TRBV29-1 and TRBJ2-3; possible D gene TRBD1, 5 bases. The V and J ends lost 7 bases and 3 bases respectively, with 5 bases between them. The germline gives CDR1 SQVTM, CDR2 ANQGSEA. This CDR3 contains 10 residues. Here the CDR3 DNA reads TGCAGCGCAGGGACAGATACGCAGTATTTT. This encodes CSAGTDTQYF.

This clone has more than one count but fewer than ten. J is TRBJ2-3 and V is TRBV25-1; 8 bases line up with TRBD1. Unmatched junction bases numbered 10, after V lost 1 base and J lost 4 bases. The CDR3 is 17 residues long. The germline CDR1 and CDR2 sequences are MGHDK and SYGVNS. The CDR3 reads CASSESRTGKRADTQYF. CDR3 DNA sequence: TGTGCCAGCAGTGAATCCCGGACAGGGAAAAGGGCAGATACGCAGTATTTT.

V and J are TRBV29-1 and TRBJ1-4; tentatively, D is TRBD1 (6 bases). Trimming left V 4 bases short and J 3 bases short, with 9 bases between. This CDR3 is 13 amino acids long. Germline assignment: CDR1 SQVTM and CDR2 ANQGSEA. In DNA form, the CDR3 reads TGCAGCGTTGTGACAGGCTCTAATGAAAAACTGTTTTTT. Translated: CSVVTGSNEKLFF.

In DNA form, the CDR3 reads TGCAGCGCCGGACAGGGAACGAATCAGCCCCAGCATTTT. As protein: CSAGQGTNQPQHF. The V and J genes are TRBV29-1 and TRBJ1-5; 8 nucleotides match TRBD1. Looked up from germline, CDR1 is SQVTM and CDR2 is ANQGSEA. V trimming: 7 bases; J trimming: 4 bases; junction bases outside the gene matches: 6. The CDR3 length is 13 residues.

The chain links TRBV27 to TRBJ2-6, with D unclear. Germline V gene sequence: CDR1 MNHEY, CDR2 SMNVEV (reference sequence). The CDR3 length is 17 residues. V lost 1 base to trimming and J lost 3 bases, with 13 bases between them. The CDR3 spells CASSLFSRPLGANVLTF. In DNA, the CDR3 is TGTGCCAGCAGTTTATTCAGTAGGCCTCTTGGGGCCAACGTCCTGACTTTC.

V and J are TRBV7-2 and TRBJ2-5, with a possible D match to TRBD2 (6 bases). The length of the CDR3 is 15 residues. The V gene lost 3 bases and the J gene lost 2 bases, with 13 bases spanning the gap. Germline CDR1 reads SGHTA; CDR2 reads FQGNSA. The CDR3 loop is CASSFEGLVQETQYF. CDR3 nucleotides: TGTGCCAGCAGCTTTGAGGGACTCGTTCAAGAGACCCAGTACTTC.

The V and J genes are TRBV29-1 and TRBJ2-1, with TRBD2 matching 12 bases. V gave up 4 bases and J gave up 0 bases; unmatched junction bases: 4. The CDR3 totals 16 residues. Per germline, CDR1 SQVTM and CDR2 ANQGSEA. In DNA form, the CDR3 reads TGCAGCGTTGGACTAGCGGGGGAGAGCTCCTACAATGAGCAGTTCTTC. It translates to CSVGLAGESSYNEQFF.

This clone was found a few times. CDR3 coding DNA: TGTGCCAGCAGCCCCTCAAGGGGCTCCTACAATGAGCAGTTCTTC. Encoded protein: CASSPSRGSYNEQFF. This chain joins TRBV2 and TRBJ2-1; maybe TRBD1 (5 bases). The CDR3 has 15 residues. V was pared by 6 bases and J by 0 bases, with 12 bases between. Germline-derived CDR1 and CDR2 are SNHLY and FYNNEI.